One sample yielded the 11 T cell receptor beta chains listed below, sequenced in a study of CD8 T cells in ankylosing spondylitis. Broader study findings: The study identified a TCR beta motif of roughly eight highly homologous variants that appeared characteristic of ankylosing spondylitis blood.

Each CDR3 protein is one row after TCRdb ran MiXCR on the 5' RACE reads. The sample has around 490,000 distinct CDR3 sequences, approximately 5.3% seen once. These TCRs are of unknown antigen specificity. The sample consisted of blood, either unsorted or a sorted T cell fraction (not recorded which). The receptors were gathered from a male donor with ankylosing spondylitis.

This clonotype occurred many times. The rearrangement uses TRBV20-1 and TRBJ2-1; TRBD1 matches 9 bases. The germline V gene has CDR1 DFQATT and CDR2 SNEGSKA (reference sequence). Trimming cost V 3 bases and J 8 bases; bases outside gene matches: 8. The CDR3 has 14 residues. The CDR3 nucleotides read TGCAGTGCTAGCGGGACAGGGTCCATAGATGAGCAGTTCTTC. As protein: CSASGTGSIDEQFF.

This clonotype was detected ten times or more. The V call is TRBV5-1, the J call TRBJ2-5, with 9 bases matching TRBD1. CDR3 length: 17 amino acids. Germline V lookup: CDR1 SGHRS, CDR2 YFSETQ. Germline trimming cut 1 base from V and 1 base from J; bases unmatched to any gene: 8. The CDR3 protein is CASSLWGTDRGQETQYF. The CDR3 nucleotides are TGCGCCAGCAGCTTGTGGGGGACGGACAGGGGCCAAGAGACCCAGTACTTC.

In its sample, this clonotype was seen many times. The gene calls are TRBV7-2 and TRBJ2-7; D not certain. The ends were cut back, 1 base at V and 2 bases at J, with 12 bases in the middle. Germline CDR1 reads SGHTA; CDR2 reads FQGNSA. This CDR3 is built from 15 residues. The CDR3 sequence: CASSLVFDTTYEQYF. The CDR3 DNA sequence: TGTGCCAGCAGCTTAGTCTTTGACACAACCTACGAGCAGTACTTC.

Only a few counts were recorded for this clonotype. The J gene is TRBJ2-2, the V gene TRBV5-1, with D possibly TRBD1 on 5 matching bases. The CDR3 has 14 residues. Germline CDR1 is SGHRS and CDR2 is YFSETQ. Trimming stripped 5 bases from V and 4 bases from J, with 12 bases between. Here the CDR3 reads CASSLGATTGELFF. In nucleotides, the CDR3 is TGCGCCAGCAGTTTAGGGGCGACCACCGGGGAGCTGTTTTTT.

This rearrangement joins TRBV4-1 to TRBJ2-2; unclear D gene. Trimming stripped 1 base from V and 6 bases from J, with 6 bases between. Germline V lookup: CDR1 MGHRA, CDR2 YSYEKL. CDR3 length: 13 residues. The chain's CDR3 is CASSQGGSGELFF. In nucleotides, the CDR3 is TGCGCCAGCAGCCAAGGCGGCTCCGGGGAGCTGTTTTTT.

This clonotype appeared many times. V and J are TRBV10-3 and TRBJ2-5; TRBD2 agrees at 13 bases. The CDR3 contains 16 residues. The junction had 6 bases not matched to a gene; V was cut back by 4 bases and J by 4 bases. Germline CDR1 is ENHRY and CDR2 is SYGVKD. The DNA for the CDR3 is TGTGCCATCAGTGGTGGGACTAGCGGGAAAGGAGAGACCCAGTACTTC. Its translation is CAISGGTSGKGETQYF.

This clonotype was seen at least ten times. This chain joins TRBV15 and TRBJ1-3, with TRBD1 identical over 10 bases. The CDR3 length is 20 residues. The J segment lost 6 bases and the V segment lost 0 bases, leaving 17 bases of the junction unmatched. The V gene's germline CDR1 is LNHNV and CDR2 YYDKDF (reference sequence). CDR3 DNA: TGTGCCACCAGCAGAGATCATCGGAGACTGGAGACAGGGGGCATAAACACCATATATTTT. The encoded protein is CATSRDHRRLETGGINTIYF.

This clonotype was counted many times. The chain has TRBV6-5 and TRBJ2-1, with 8 bases aligning to TRBD1. Germline V CDR1 and CDR2: MNHEY, SVGAGI. This CDR3 has 14 residues. V dropped 0 bases and J dropped 8; count of bases not matched to a gene: 3. The CDR3 sequence: CASSYSTGGYEQFF. In DNA form, the CDR3 reads TGTGCCAGCAGTTACTCAACAGGGGGATATGAGCAGTTCTTC.

V gene TRBV28 combines with J gene TRBJ2-7; D is unclear. The CDR3 extends over 14 amino acids. The germline V gene has CDR1 MDHEN and CDR2 SYDVKM. With 6 bases removed from V and 3 bases from J, the gap between germline ends came to 15 bases. The CDR3 here is CASSSHSFHYEQYF. In DNA form, the CDR3 reads TGTGCCAGCAGCTCCCACTCCTTTCACTACGAGCAGTACTTC.

This clonotype has ten or more counts. This chain connects TRBV9 to TRBJ2-1; D gene uncertain. V was cut by 2 bases and J by 4 bases, with 13 bases left in between. The CDR3 spans 15 residues. The germline V gene encodes CDR1 SGDLS and CDR2 YYNGEE. The CDR3 bases are TGTGCCAGCAGCGTCACCGGAGCCGATTACAATGAGCAGTTCTTC. Translated, it gives CASSVTGADYNEQFF.

Only a few counts were recorded for this clonotype. V and J are TRBV7-8 and TRBJ2-7; 10 bases are shared with TRBD2. After removal of 3 bases from V and 5 bases from J, the junction contained 19 bases not matched to a gene. The CDR3 is 19 amino acids. Germline CDR1 SGHVS, CDR2 FQNEAQ. The CDR3 DNA sequence: TGTGCCAGCAGCTTGGGGCCAGGGGGTTTACTAGCGGGACTACACGAGCAGTACTTC. This encodes CASSLGPGGLLAGLHEQYF.